This entry describes one T cell receptor beta chain. Antigen specificity is unknown. One junction end does not reproduce the germline sequence, and a read error may be involved. Through a sample-barcoded 5' primer and a J-beta primer mix, a second PCR was run for roughly 7 to 11 cycles. TCRdb processed the 5' RACE reads anew with MiXCR; each CDR3 protein has one entry. The table has roughly 1.7 million distinct CDR3 sequences, about 31% seen once; the top ten hold roughly 10%. This sample was taken from a study of blood T cells in healthy people across ages. Germline CDR1 is SGDLS and CDR2 is YYNGEE. This CDR3 has 15 amino acids. Study-level results: Expanded clonotype changes were possibly confounded by unknown donor CMV status. Percentage of naive T cells showed a strong correlation with TCR beta diversity. Estimates of total diversity, which came from one million sequenced T cells, were considered to be underestimates.

The source material was blood. This chain connects TRBV9 to TRBJ1-2; TRBD1 might be the D (5 bases). The TCR comes from a woman aged 25 to 39 in good health. CDR3 in amino acids: CASSEGIGLPYGYTF. CDR3 bases: TGTGCCAGTAGCGAGGGGATTGGACTCCCCTATGGCTACACCTTC. The full variable domain, in which reference TRBV9 and TRBJ1-2 provide the parts outside the CDR3, is DSGVTQTPKHLITATGQRVTLRCSPRSGDLSVYWYQQSLDQGLQFLIQYYNGEERAKGNILERFSAQQFPDLHSELNLSSLELGDSALYFCASSEGIGLPYGYTFGSGTRLTVV.